This TCR beta chain was observed in a study of shared clonotypes between healthy human individuals (TCRdb year 2020). With respect to the entire study: The cohort comprised a couple of women and a few men aged 18 to 49 years. To estimate repertoire size and how much clonotypes are shared between individuals, the study performed deep sequencing of blood TCR repertoires from 4 to 6 healthy adults. To increase sequencing depth and limit assay-specific biases, different laboratories used diverse techniques to prepare libraries and sequence TCR repertoires. Per donor, leukapheresis produced somewhere between about 0.94 and 10 billion PBMCs. Overall study results and their limits: Because the study included a small number of donors, the genetic and exposure-history diversity represented was limited. Pairwise subsampling indicated that sequencing depth was expected to affect the degree of clonotype sharing among donors. Only blood was sampled, and tissue TCR repertoires likely differ from those in blood.

Donors were healthy HIV-negative adults with no recently reported acute infections or vaccinations. Every donor was a Caucasian adult residing in Nashville, Tennessee, USA. In the unsorted samples, approximately 82 million PBMCs were counted, and genomic DNA was extracted using the QIAamp DNA Blood Mini kit. Blood was collected by leukapheresis, and PBMCs were isolated by Ficoll-Histopaque density gradient centrifugation and then cryopreserved in liquid nitrogen vapor phase. The germline V gene (reference sequence) provides CDR1 MNHEY and CDR2 SMNVEV. For this chain, trimming is 6 bases at the V end and 4 bases at the J end, and the number of junction bases without a gene match is 6. The CDR3 contains 14 residues, cysteine and phenylalanine counted. Here the CDR3 DNA is all that survives: 42 bases in frame from base 1. Concerning this clone itself: Its target antigen remains unknown. Base qualities are missing; no much larger clone stands one base away.

Using the deep immunoSEQ assay, TCR CDR3 regions were amplified from genomic DNA by multiplex PCR. Extracted genomic DNA from each cell subset was distributed evenly across all wells of several immunoSEQ 96-well plates, and each plate was treated as a replicate. For unsorted PBMC, around 290 ng of genomic DNA, equivalent to around 30,000 T cell genomes, went into each replicate PCR. Ten immunoSEQ deep assay plates were used to sequence unsorted PBMC genomic DNA. The purified libraries were quantified using a Qubit 3.0 fluorometer, sized with a Bioanalyzer 2100, and then quantified again using the KAPA Library Quantification kit. Every immunoSEQ 96-well plate was sequenced on a dedicated single-read 150-cycle Illumina NextSeq 550 flow cell. Per the authors' processing: Because the immunoSEQ output included only junctional sequences and no quality scores, the filtering could not be the same as the filtering used for full-length reads. Sequences were annotated with PyIR, a Python wrapper for IgBLAST v1.9, and V/J genes and CDR3 were assigned using IMGT germline references. Reads were filtered out if the reads had weak V/J assignments (E-value above 1e-6), no CDR3, stop codons, out-of-frame junctions, or ambiguous translated residues. V3J clonotypes were defined as sequences sharing an identical inferred V gene, J gene, and CDR3 amino acid sequence. To compute the percentage overlap between repertoires, the number of shared unique clonotypes was divided by the size of the smaller repertoire. Repertoire richness was assessed with RTK rarefaction, the Chao1 estimator, and Recon v2.1 estimates of unobserved clonotypes. TCRdb carries this immuneACCESS record with in-frame sequences only. Its versions omit some clonotypes, under half of them owing to an unresolved V gene in the studies checked, with the rest unexplained. Clone size and the V and J calls come from that table; the DNA yielded D and trimming. Present in this sample are hundreds of thousands of clones, 75% to 80% of which were seen just once. About 12% of the sample belongs to the ten largest clones.

The V and J segments used are TRBV27 and TRBJ2-7, with TRBD2 matching 10 junction bases. The origin of this receptor is a middle-aged woman in good health. Some clones in this sample may be carry-over from other donors' samples. The source material was PBMCs. The nucleotide sequence reads TGTGCCAGCAGCCCTAGCGGGAGTAGGTACGAGCAGTACTTC. This gives the protein CASSPSGSRYEQYF.